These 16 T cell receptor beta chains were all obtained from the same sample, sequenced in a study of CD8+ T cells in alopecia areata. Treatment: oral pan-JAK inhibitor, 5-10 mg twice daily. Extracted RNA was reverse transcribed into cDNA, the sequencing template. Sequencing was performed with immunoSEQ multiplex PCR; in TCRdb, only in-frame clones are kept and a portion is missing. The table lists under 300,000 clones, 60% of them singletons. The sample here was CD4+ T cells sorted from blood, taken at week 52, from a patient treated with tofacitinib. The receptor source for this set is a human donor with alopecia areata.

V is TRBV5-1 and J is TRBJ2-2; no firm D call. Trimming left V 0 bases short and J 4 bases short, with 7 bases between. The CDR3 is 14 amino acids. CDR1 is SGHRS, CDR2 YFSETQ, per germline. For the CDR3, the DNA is TGCGCCAGCAGCTTGGCCGCTCGCACCGGGGAGCTGTTTTTT. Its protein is CASSLAARTGELFF.

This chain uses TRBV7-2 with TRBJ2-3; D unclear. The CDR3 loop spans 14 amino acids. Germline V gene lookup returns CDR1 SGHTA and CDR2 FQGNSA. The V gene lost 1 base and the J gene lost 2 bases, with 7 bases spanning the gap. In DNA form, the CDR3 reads TGTGCCAGCAGCTTAGGAGACAACACAGATACGCAGTATTTT. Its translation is CASSLGDNTDTQYF.

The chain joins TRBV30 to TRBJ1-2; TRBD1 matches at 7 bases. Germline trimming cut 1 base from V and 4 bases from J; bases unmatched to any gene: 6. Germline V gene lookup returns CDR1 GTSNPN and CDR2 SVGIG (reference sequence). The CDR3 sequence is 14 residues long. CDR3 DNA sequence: TGTGCCTGGAGTGCAGGGACAGCGGTCTATGGCTACACCTTC. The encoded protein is CAWSAGTAVYGYTF.

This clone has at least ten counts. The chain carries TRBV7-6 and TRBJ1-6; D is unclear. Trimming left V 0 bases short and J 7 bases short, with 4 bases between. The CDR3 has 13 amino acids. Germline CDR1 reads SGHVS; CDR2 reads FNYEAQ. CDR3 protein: CASSLAENSPLHF. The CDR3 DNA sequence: TGTGCCAGCAGCTTAGCGGAGAATTCACCCCTCCACTTT.

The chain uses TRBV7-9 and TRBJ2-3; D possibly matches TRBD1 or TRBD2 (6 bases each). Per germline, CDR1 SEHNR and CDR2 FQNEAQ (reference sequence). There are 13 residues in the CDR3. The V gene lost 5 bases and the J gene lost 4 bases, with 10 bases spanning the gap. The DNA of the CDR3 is TGTGCCAGCAGCCCCGGGGGCCCAGATACGCAGTATTTT. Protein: CASSPGGPDTQYF.

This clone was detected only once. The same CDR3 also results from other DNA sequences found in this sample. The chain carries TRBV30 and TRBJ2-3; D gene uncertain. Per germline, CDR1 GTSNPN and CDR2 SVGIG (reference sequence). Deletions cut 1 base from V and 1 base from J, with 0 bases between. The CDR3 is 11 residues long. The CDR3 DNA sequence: TGTGCCTGGAGTGGCACAGATACGCAGTATTTT. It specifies CAWSGTDTQYF.

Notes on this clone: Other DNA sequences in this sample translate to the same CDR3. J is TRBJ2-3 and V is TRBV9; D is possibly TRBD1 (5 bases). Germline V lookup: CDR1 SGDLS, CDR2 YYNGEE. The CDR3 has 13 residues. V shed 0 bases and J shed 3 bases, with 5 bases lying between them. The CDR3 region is CASSVAGTDTQYF. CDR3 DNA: TGTGCCAGCAGCGTAGCAGGGACAGATACGCAGTATTTT.

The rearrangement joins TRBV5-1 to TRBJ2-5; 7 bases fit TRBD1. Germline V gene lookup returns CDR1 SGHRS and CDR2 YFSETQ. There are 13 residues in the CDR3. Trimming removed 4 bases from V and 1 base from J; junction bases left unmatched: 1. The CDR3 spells CASSRDSQETQYF. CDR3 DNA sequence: TGCGCCAGCAGCCGGGACAGCCAAGAGACCCAGTACTTC.

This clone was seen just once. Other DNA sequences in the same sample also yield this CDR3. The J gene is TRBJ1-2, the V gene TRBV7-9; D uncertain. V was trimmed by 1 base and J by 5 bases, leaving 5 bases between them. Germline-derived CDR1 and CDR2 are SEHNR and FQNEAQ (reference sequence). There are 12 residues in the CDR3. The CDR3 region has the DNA TGTGCCAGCAGCTTAGAGGGTTATGGCTACACCTTC. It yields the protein CASSLEGYGYTF.

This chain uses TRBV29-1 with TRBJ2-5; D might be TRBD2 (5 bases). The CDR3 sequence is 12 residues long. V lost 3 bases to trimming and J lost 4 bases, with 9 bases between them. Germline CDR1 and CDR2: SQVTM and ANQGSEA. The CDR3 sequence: CSVDNSGETQYF. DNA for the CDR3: TGCAGCGTTGATAACAGCGGAGAGACCCAGTACTTC.

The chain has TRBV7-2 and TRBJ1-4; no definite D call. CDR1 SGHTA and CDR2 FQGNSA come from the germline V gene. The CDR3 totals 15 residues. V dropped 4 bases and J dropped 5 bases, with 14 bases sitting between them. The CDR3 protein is CASSSLGGRNEKLFF. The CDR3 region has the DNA TGTGCCAGCAGCTCCCTAGGAGGAAGAAATGAAAAACTGTTTTTT. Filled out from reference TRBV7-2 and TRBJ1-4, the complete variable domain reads GAGVSQSPSNKVTEKGKDVELRCDPISGHTALYWYRQSLGQGLEFLIYFQGNSAPDKSGLPSDRFSAERTGGSVSTLTIQRTQQEDSAVYLCASSSLGGRNEKLFFGSGTQLSVL.

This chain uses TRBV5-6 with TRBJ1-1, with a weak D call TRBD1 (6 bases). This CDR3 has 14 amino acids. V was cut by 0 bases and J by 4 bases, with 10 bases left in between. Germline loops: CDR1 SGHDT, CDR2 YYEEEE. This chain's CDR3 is CASSLVARGTEAFF. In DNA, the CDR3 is TGTGCCAGCAGCTTGGTGGCCAGGGGCACTGAAGCTTTCTTT.

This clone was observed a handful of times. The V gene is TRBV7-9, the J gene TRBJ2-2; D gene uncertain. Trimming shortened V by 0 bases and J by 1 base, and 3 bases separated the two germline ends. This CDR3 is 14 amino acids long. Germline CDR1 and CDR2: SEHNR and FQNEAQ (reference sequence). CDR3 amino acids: CASSLARNTGELFF. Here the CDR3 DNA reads TGTGCCAGCAGCTTAGCCCGGAACACCGGGGAGCTGTTTTTT.

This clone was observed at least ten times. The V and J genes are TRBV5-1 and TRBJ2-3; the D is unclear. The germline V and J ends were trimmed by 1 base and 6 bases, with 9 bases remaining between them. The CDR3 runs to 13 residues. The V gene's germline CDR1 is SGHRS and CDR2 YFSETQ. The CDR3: CASSLWARDTQYF. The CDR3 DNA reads TGCGCCAGCAGCTTGTGGGCCAGGGATACGCAGTATTTT. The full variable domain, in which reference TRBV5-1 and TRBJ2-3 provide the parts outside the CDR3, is KAGVTQTPRYLIKTRGQQVTLSCSPISGHRSVSWYQQTPGQGLQFLFEYFSETQRNKGNFPGRFSGRQFSNSRSEMNVSTLELGDSALYLCASSLWARDTQYFGPGTRLTVL.

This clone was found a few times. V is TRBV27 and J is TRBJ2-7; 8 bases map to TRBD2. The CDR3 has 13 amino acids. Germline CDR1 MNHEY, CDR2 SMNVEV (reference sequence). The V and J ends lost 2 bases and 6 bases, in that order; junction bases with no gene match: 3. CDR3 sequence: CASSLGGGSEQYF. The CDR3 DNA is TGTGCCAGCAGTTTAGGCGGGGGGAGCGAGCAGTACTTC.

The CDR3 region is CSVRFLGSYEQYF. Written as DNA, the CDR3 is TGCAGCGTTCGCTTCCTAGGCTCCTACGAGCAGTACTTC. The chain links TRBV29-1 to TRBJ2-7; D gene unclear. This CDR3 is 13 amino acids long. V was clipped by 5 bases and J by 0 bases, with 11 bases between them. Looked up from germline, CDR1 is SQVTM and CDR2 is ANQGSEA.